The 18 T cell receptor beta chains reported below all come from one sample, sequenced in a study of blood T cell repertoires in COVID-19. Profiling relied on immunoSEQ multiplex PCR, and the TCRdb table lists in-frame clones only, not all of them. This table has 88,000 or so clones, roughly 83% appearing once. The specimen was peripheral blood. These receptors all come from a human donor in a cohort sampled during active COVID-19.

This clone was observed a single time. The chain joins TRBV7-2 to TRBJ2-3; a weak D match, TRBD2 (5 bases). The V end was cut by 1 base, the J end by 3 bases, with 11 bases between. Germline V lookup: CDR1 SGHTA, CDR2 FQGNSA. The CDR3 has 15 amino acids. For the CDR3, the DNA is TGTGCCAGCAGCTTAGGGGGAGTTCGGACAGATACGCAGTATTTT. The encoded protein is CASSLGGVRTDTQYF.

The chain recombines TRBV9 with TRBJ2-1; a possible D gene is TRBD2 (5 bases). CDR3 size: 18 residues. Germline-derived CDR1 and CDR2 are SGDLS and YYNGEE. Trimming cost V 0 bases and J 4 bases, with 20 bases left between them. The DNA for the CDR3 is TGTGCCAGCAGCGTAGCTGGTTCGTGGGAGACGGGGTACAATGAGCAGTTCTTC. Its translation: CASSVAGSWETGYNEQFF.

This sequence joins TRBV28 and TRBJ1-2, with TRBD1 identical over 9 bases. The CDR3 runs to 14 residues. The J segment lost 1 base and the V segment lost 6 bases, leaving 3 bases of the junction unmatched. Germline CDR1 and CDR2: MDHEN and SYDVKM. CDR3 in amino acids: CASRRTGVNYGYTF. The CDR3, as DNA: TGTGCCAGCAGGCGGACAGGGGTTAACTATGGCTACACCTTC.

J is TRBJ2-6 and V is TRBV6-4; possibly TRBD1 for D (6 bases). From germline, CDR1 is MRHNA and CDR2 SNTAGT. Trimming took 4 bases from V and 1 from J, leaving 14 bases between them. The CDR3 length is 17 residues. CDR3: CASSVQGTLSGANVLTF. The DNA of the CDR3 is TGTGCCAGCAGTGTCCAGGGGACCTTATCTGGGGCCAACGTCCTGACTTTC.

This clone was detected only a few times. J is TRBJ2-5 and V is TRBV7-3; 8 bases are shared with TRBD1. The germline gives CDR1 SGHTA, CDR2 FQGTGA. The V and J ends lost 4 bases and 5 bases, in that order; junction bases with no gene match: 6. This CDR3 is built from 14 residues. The DNA for the CDR3 is TGTGCCAGCAGCTCTTCAGGGGGCTCTGAGACCCAGTACTTC. Translation gives CASSSSGGSETQYF.

This chain uses TRBV3-1 (or the pseudogene TRBV3-2) with TRBJ2-1, with D uncertain. Trimming removed 2 bases at V and 7 bases at J, with 15 bases between. Germline V gene sequence: CDR1 LGHDT, CDR2 YNNKEL (reference sequence). The CDR3 consists of 15 residues. CDR3 in amino acids: CASSQQYSGANEQFF. The CDR3 region has the DNA TGTGCCAGCAGCCAACAGTATTCAGGTGCAAATGAGCAGTTCTTC.

The chain couples TRBV4-2 to TRBJ2-2; TRBD1 matches 9 bases. The junction had 8 bases not matched to a gene; V was cut back by 4 bases and J by 2 bases. The germline V gene has CDR1 LGHNA and CDR2 YNFKEQ. CDR3 length: 17 amino acids. This chain's CDR3 is CASSRAPGQGNTGELFF. The CDR3 bases are TGTGCCAGCAGCCGGGCCCCGGGACAGGGTAACACCGGGGAGCTGTTTTTT.

J is TRBJ2-3 and V is TRBV3-1 (or the pseudogene TRBV3-2); the match to TRBD2 covers 8 bases. Looked up from germline, CDR1 is LGHDT and CDR2 is YNNKEL (reference sequence). Unmatched junction bases numbered 12, after V lost 4 bases and J lost 6 bases. This CDR3 is 16 amino acids long. CDR3 protein: CASSRSGRGGPDTQYF. In nucleotides, the CDR3 is TGTGCCAGCAGCCGCTCGGGACGGGGGGGCCCGGATACGCAGTATTTT.

The J gene is TRBJ1-6, the V gene TRBV28; D gene uncertain. Per the germline V gene, CDR1 is MDHEN and CDR2 is SYDVKM. The CDR3 spans 13 residues. The V and J ends lost 5 bases and 7 bases respectively, with 9 bases between them. Written as DNA, the CDR3 is TGTGCCAGCAGTCTCCAGATAAATTCACCCCTCCACTTT. Translated, it gives CASSLQINSPLHF. Full variable domain (remainder filled in from reference TRBV28 and TRBJ1-6): DVKVTQSSRYLVKRTGEKVFLECVQDMDHENMFWYRQDPGLGLRLIYFSYDVKMKEKGDIPEGYSVSREKKERFSLILESASTNQTSMYLCASSLQINSPLHFGNGTRLTVT.

The J gene is TRBJ2-2, the V gene TRBV2; 8 bases align to TRBD1. The CDR3 has 16 residues. Germline V lookup: CDR1 SNHLY, CDR2 FYNNEI. Trimming removed 6 bases from V and 4 bases from J; junction bases left unmatched: 10. CDR3 sequence: CASRRGQGAGTGELFF. CDR3 nucleotides: TGTGCCAGCAGGAGGGGTCAGGGGGCCGGCACCGGGGAGCTGTTTTTT. The full variable domain, rest sourced from reference TRBV2 and TRBJ2-2, is EPEVTQTPSHQVTQMGQEVILRCVPISNHLYFYWYRQILGQKVEFLVSFYNNEISEKSEIFDDQFSVERPDGSNFTLKIRSTKLEDSAMYFCASRRGQGAGTGELFFGEGSRLTVL.

This chain uses TRBV9 with TRBJ2-7, with TRBD1 matching over 8 bases. The ends lost 3 bases at V and 2 bases at J; junction bases unmatched: 10. The germline CDR1 and CDR2 sequences are SGDLS and YYNGEE. This CDR3 spans 16 amino acids. CDR3 sequence (DNA): TGTGCCAGCAGCGGTGGATGGGGGACAGGAGCCTACGAGCAGTACTTC. Translation: CASSGGWGTGAYEQYF.

The V gene is TRBV5-5, the J gene TRBJ2-1, with 11 bases that match TRBD1. Germline V gene data show CDR1 as SGHKS and CDR2 as YYEKEE (reference sequence). J gave up 3 bases and V 5 bases, and 4 bases lay outside the gene matches. The CDR3 length is 15 residues. The DNA for the CDR3 is TGTGCCAGCAGTTCCGGGACAGGGGGCTACAATGAGCAGTTCTTC. It translates to CASSSGTGGYNEQFF.

The chain recombines TRBV2 with TRBJ1-2, with a tentative D call TRBD1 (6 bases). Trimming shortened V by 6 bases and J by 4 bases, and 12 bases separated the two germline ends. This CDR3 has 13 residues. Germline assignment: CDR1 SNHLY and CDR2 FYNNEI. Here the CDR3 reads CASSRDTVYGYTF. CDR3 nucleotides: TGTGCCAGCAGCCGGGACACGGTCTATGGCTACACCTTC.

V is TRBV7-2 and J is TRBJ2-7; D is ambiguous. Germline V lookup: CDR1 SGHTA, CDR2 FQGNSA. Between the trimmed V and J ends, which lost 2 bases and 2 bases, there was a span of 13 bases. The CDR3 has 15 residues. The CDR3 region is CASSLTSVRTYEQYF. DNA of the CDR3: TGTGCCAGCAGCTTAACGTCGGTGAGAACCTACGAGCAGTACTTC.

The chain is built from TRBV30 and TRBJ1-5; the D gene is possibly TRBD1 (5 bases). CDR1 and CDR2 (germline): GTSNPN, SVGIG (reference sequence). The germline V and J ends were trimmed by 1 base and 7 bases, with 11 bases remaining between them. This CDR3 region has 13 residues. CDR3 amino acids: CAWSDRLEQPQHF. CDR3 nucleotides: TGTGCCTGGAGTGACAGGTTGGAGCAGCCCCAGCATTTT. Supplemented by reference TRBV30 and TRBJ1-5, the full variable domain reads SQTIHQWPATLVQPVGSPLSLECTVEGTSNPNLYWYRQAAGRGLQLLFYSVGIGQISSEVPQNLSASRPQDRQFILSSKKLLLSDSGFYLCAWSDRLEQPQHFGDGTRLSIL.

The V and J genes are TRBV5-8 and TRBJ1-1, with 7 bases lining up with TRBD1. The ends lost 4 bases at V and 3 bases at J; junction bases unmatched: 9. In germline, CDR1 is SGHTS, CDR2 YDEGEE. This CDR3 spans 15 amino acids. The CDR3 protein is CASSPTGMGDTEAFF. Here the CDR3 DNA reads TGTGCCAGCAGCCCGACAGGGATGGGAGACACTGAAGCTTTCTTT. Full variable domain (missing parts from reference TRBV5-8 and TRBJ1-1): EAGVTQSPTHLIKTRGQQATLRCSPISGHTSVYWYQQALGLGLQFLLWYDEGEERNRGNFPPRFSGRQFPNYSSELNVNALELEDSALYLCASSPTGMGDTEAFFGQGTRLTVV.

The chain couples TRBV6-6 to TRBJ1-3; D gene uncertain. V was cut by 1 base and J by 2 bases, with 12 bases left in between. Germline V CDR1 and CDR2: MNHNY, SVGAGI (reference sequence). This CDR3 is 16 amino acids long. In nucleotides, the CDR3 is TGTGCCAGCAGTTACTATGCGGGGATGGCTGGAAACACCATATATTTT. Translated, it gives CASSYYAGMAGNTIYF.

This CDR3 is CASSLTNESPLHF. CDR3 DNA: TGTGCCAGCAGCCTAACGAATGAGTCACCCCTCCACTTT. The rearrangement links TRBV9 to TRBJ1-6, with D unresolved. This CDR3 has 13 residues. CDR1 is SGDLS and CDR2 is YYNGEE in the germline V gene. V lost 4 bases and J lost 10, with 12 bases in between.